Listed here are 28 T cell receptor beta chains from one sample, sequenced in a study of T cell changes during pregnancy in multiple sclerosis. Libraries were prepared by immunoSEQ multiplex PCR; TCRdb keeps only in-frame clonotypes and omits some of them. This table has about 40,000 clones, just over 90% appearing once. Sequences were derived from peripheral blood, sampled before pregnancy. Every receptor here comes from a female donor with multiple sclerosis, enrolled in a pregnancy study.

The chain has TRBV5-4 and TRBJ2-3, with D maybe TRBD1 (7 bases). CDR3 length equals 14 residues. Germline values: CDR1 SGHNT, CDR2 YYREEE (reference sequence). Trimming took 4 bases from V and 3 from J, leaving 12 bases between them. CDR3 sequence (DNA): TGTGCCAGCAGCGCGGGGACAGCAACAGATACGCAGTATTTT. Encoded protein: CASSAGTATDTQYF.

The chain is built from TRBV19 and TRBJ2-3; 10 bases map to TRBD2. Per germline, CDR1 LNHDA and CDR2 SQIVND (reference sequence). The J segment lost 3 bases and the V segment lost 3 bases, leaving 3 bases of the junction unmatched. The CDR3 sequence is 15 residues long. This CDR3 reads CASSILAGVTDTQYF. CDR3 bases: TGTGCCAGTAGTATTCTAGCGGGAGTGACAGATACGCAGTATTTT.

The gene calls are TRBV5-1 and TRBJ1-4, with no clear D. The V end lost 0 bases, the J end lost 5 bases, and 11 bases lay between the germline ends. Germline values: CDR1 SGHRS, CDR2 YFSETQ. This CDR3 is 15 amino acids long. This CDR3 reads CASSLGGERNEKLFF. The CDR3 bases are TGCGCCAGCAGCTTGGGTGGGGAGAGGAATGAAAAACTGTTTTTT.

The rearrangement links TRBV25-1 to TRBJ2-7; TRBD1 matches 9 bases. This CDR3 is 14 amino acids long. Germline V lookup: CDR1 MGHDK, CDR2 SYGVNS. The trim removed 6 bases at V and 5 bases at J, leaving 8 bases unmatched. This CDR3 is CASSEQGALDEQYF. The CDR3 region has the DNA TGTGCCAGCAGCGAACAGGGGGCCCTCGACGAGCAGTACTTC.

The chain combines TRBV14 with TRBJ1-1, with TRBD1 as a possible D gene (5 bases). The CDR3 totals 14 residues. V was pared by 1 base and J by 4 bases, with 10 bases between. Germline CDR1 reads SGHDN; CDR2 reads FVKESK. The CDR3 coding sequence is TGTGCCAGCAGCCAAGGTGACAGAGCCACTGAAGCTTTCTTT. Translation: CASSQGDRATEAFF.

The gene calls are TRBV19 and TRBJ1-1, with D hard to call. The CDR3 runs 16 residues. Germline V gives CDR1 LNHDA, CDR2 SQIVND (reference sequence). With 1 base removed from V and 4 bases from J, the gap between germline ends came to 16 bases. CDR3 in amino acids: CASSIVSGGFGTEAFF. In nucleotides, the CDR3 is TGTGCCAGTAGTATAGTATCAGGAGGGTTCGGCACTGAAGCTTTCTTT.

V is TRBV5-1 and J is TRBJ1-5; 9 bases agree with TRBD1. The CDR3 contains 16 residues. V lost 0 bases, J lost 4 bases, and 5 bases stayed unmatched. The germline V gene has CDR1 SGHRS and CDR2 YFSETQ. CDR3 bases: TGCGCCAGCAGCTTGGGGGACAGGGAGGGGAATCAGCCCCAGCATTTT. This gives the protein CASSLGDREGNQPQHF. Filled out from reference TRBV5-1 and TRBJ1-5, the complete variable domain reads KAGVTQTPRYLIKTRGQQVTLSCSPISGHRSVSWYQQTPGQGLQFLFEYFSETQRNKGNFPGRFSGRQFSNSRSEMNVSTLELGDSALYLCASSLGDREGNQPQHFGDGTRLSIL.

The count of this clone is one. The chain combines TRBV4-3 with TRBJ2-7, with D tentatively TRBD2 (6 bases). The CDR3 has 14 residues. V was shortened by 1 base and J by 5 bases, with 12 bases between the two germline ends. Germline lookup yields CDR1 LGHNA and CDR2 YSLEER. The CDR3 sequence: CASSQASSGDEQYF. The CDR3 DNA is TGCGCCAGCAGCCAAGCCAGTTCGGGGGACGAGCAGTACTTC.

This sequence joins TRBV19 and TRBJ1-1, with D possibly matching TRBD1 (5 bases). The V end lost 7 bases, the J end lost 5 bases, and 20 bases lay between the germline ends. The germline V gene has CDR1 LNHDA and CDR2 SQIVND (reference sequence). This CDR3 is built from 15 residues. The CDR3 DNA follows: TGTGCCAGTACCTGGACAATAGAAGGTTGGACTGAAGCTTTCTTT. This gives the protein CASTWTIEGWTEAFF.

CDR3 region: CASRRAGTQETQYF. CDR3 coding DNA: TGCGCCAGCCGGAGGGCGGGAACCCAAGAGACCCAGTACTTC. The rearrangement joins TRBV10-2 to TRBJ2-5; weak D call: TRBD2 (6 bases). CDR1 is WSHSY and CDR2 is SAAADI in the germline V gene. The V gene lost 8 bases and the J gene lost 1 base, with 14 bases spanning the gap. The CDR3 contains 14 residues.

This clone was picked up one time. This chain joins TRBV18 and TRBJ2-7; 8 positions match TRBD2. Germline CDR1 reads KGHSH; CDR2 reads LQKENI. The CDR3 is made up of 15 amino acids. Losses at the gene ends were 3 bases for V and 6 bases for J; bases not matched to a gene: 10. The CDR3 sequence is CASSPQGLGLREQYF. CDR3 sequence (DNA): TGTGCCAGCTCACCGCAGGGACTAGGTTTGCGCGAGCAGTACTTC.

The chain joins TRBV5-4 to TRBJ2-7; TRBD2 matches at 14 bases. The CDR3 runs to 15 residues. Germline V gene lookup returns CDR1 SGHNT and CDR2 YYREEE (reference sequence). After removal of 2 bases from V and 5 bases from J, the junction contained 3 bases not matched to a gene. The CDR3 region is CASSFRLAGGDEQYF. DNA of the CDR3: TGTGCCAGCAGCTTCCGACTAGCGGGAGGGGACGAGCAGTACTTC. Complete variable domain (other parts from reference TRBV5-4 and TRBJ2-7): ETGVTQSPTHLIKTRGQQVTLRCSSQSGHNTVSWYQQALGQGPQFIFQYYREEENGRGNFPPRFSGLQFPNYSSELNVNALELDDSALYLCASSFRLAGGDEQYFGPGTRLTVT.

This chain joins TRBV11-2 and TRBJ1-5; tentative D call: TRBD1 (5 bases). Looked up from germline, CDR1 is SGHAT and CDR2 is FQNNGV. The germline V and J ends were trimmed by 4 bases and 4 bases, with 14 bases remaining between them. The CDR3 sequence is 15 residues long. CDR3 DNA sequence: TGTGCCAGCAGCTCGAATTGGGGGGGTAATCAGCCCCAGCATTTT. Translating gives CASSSNWGGNQPQHF.

This chain uses TRBV27 with TRBJ2-1; 8 positions agree with TRBD1. In germline, CDR1 is MNHEY, CDR2 SMNVEV (reference sequence). CDR3 length: 12 amino acids. V lost 10 bases to trimming and J lost 5 bases; unmatched junction nucleotides: 4. CDR3 sequence reads: CANQGQDNEQFF. CDR3 sequence (DNA): TGTGCCAACCAGGGACAGGACAATGAGCAGTTCTTC.

This clone was detected only a few times. For the CDR3, the DNA is TGCGCCAGCAGAGGACAGGGTGGGATGAACACTGAAGCTTTCTTT. Translated: CASRGQGGMNTEAFF. This chain uses TRBV5-1 with TRBJ1-1; 8 bases are a match to TRBD1. V was pared by 5 bases and J by 0 bases, with 6 bases of the junction left unmatched. Germline V gene sequence: CDR1 SGHRS, CDR2 YFSETQ. The length of the CDR3 is 15 residues.

This chain connects TRBV11-3 to TRBJ2-3; TRBD2 is a possible D gene (5 bases). CDR1 is SGHNT, CDR2 YENEEA, per germline. The CDR3 has 14 amino acids. Trimming took off 5 bases at V and 8 bases at J, with 17 bases between the two ends. CDR3 in amino acids: CASSRGGPSGTQYF. The CDR3, as DNA: TGTGCCAGCAGCCGAGGAGGTCCCAGTGGTACGCAGTATTTT.

This chain joins TRBV5-6 and TRBJ1-2; D may be TRBD1 (5 bases). Per germline, CDR1 SGHDT and CDR2 YYEEEE. V was pared by 6 bases and J by 5 bases, with 20 bases between. The CDR3 runs to 15 residues. The chain's CDR3 is CASTISLEGKYGYTF. CDR3 DNA sequence: TGTGCCAGCACCATCTCCCTGGAGGGGAAGTATGGCTACACCTTC.

V and J are TRBV9 and TRBJ2-3, with 7 bases aligning to TRBD2. Germline V lookup: CDR1 SGDLS, CDR2 YYNGEE. V lost 3 bases and J lost 1; bases outside the gene matches: 8. The CDR3 extends over 16 amino acids. The CDR3 bases are TGTGCCAGCAGCGCCGATAGCGGGCACCGCACAGATACGCAGTATTTT. Amino acids: CASSADSGHRTDTQYF.

The chain employs TRBV13 and TRBJ1-3; D is ambiguous. The CDR3 consists of 15 residues. Germline lookup yields CDR1 PRHDT and CDR2 FYEKMQ (reference sequence). V dropped 6 bases and J dropped 7 bases, with 19 bases sitting between them. The DNA of the CDR3 is TGTGCCAGCAGTGTGAACGGACTGAGCGATAACACCATATATTTT. Its translation: CASSVNGLSDNTIYF.

J is TRBJ1-4 and V is TRBV5-1; the D is unclear. Trimming removed 0 bases at V and 7 bases at J, with 13 bases between. The germline V gene encodes CDR1 SGHRS and CDR2 YFSETQ. The CDR3 sequence is 15 residues long. The CDR3 DNA reads TGCGCCAGCAGCTTGGAGTCCGGAGTGGGTGAAAAACTGTTTTTT. Protein product: CASSLESGVGEKLFF.

The chain couples TRBV2 to TRBJ2-7; TRBD1 might be the D (6 bases). The V gene lost 7 bases and the J gene lost 2 bases, with 15 bases spanning the gap. The CDR3 has 14 residues. CDR1 is SNHLY, CDR2 FYNNEI, per germline. CDR3 coding DNA: TGTGCCAGCATCGAAGGGGGATGGCCCTACGAGCAGTACTTC. This translates into CASIEGGWPYEQYF.

This chain links TRBV7-2 with TRBJ2-3, with D possibly matching TRBD2 (5 bases). CDR3 length: 14 residues. V was cut by 5 bases and J by 4 bases, with 13 bases left in between. Germline assignment: CDR1 SGHTA and CDR2 FQGNSA. CDR3 DNA: TGTGCCAGCAGCGTAGAGAGTAGCGCAGATACGCAGTATTTT. Its translation: CASSVESSADTQYF.

This rearrangement joins TRBV28 to TRBJ2-2, with D perhaps TRBD2 (6 bases). Germline CDR1 MDHEN, CDR2 SYDVKM. V gave up 6 bases and J gave up 5 bases, with 10 bases separating them. The CDR3 sequence is 13 residues long. The CDR3 loop reads CASRPGGTGELFF. Written as DNA, the CDR3 is TGTGCCAGCAGGCCAGGAGGGACCGGGGAGCTGTTTTTT.

The chain carries TRBV18 and TRBJ2-2; D is perhaps TRBD2 (5 bases). Germline CDR1 and CDR2: KGHSH and LQKENI. With 2 bases removed from V and 5 bases from J, the gap between germline ends came to 12 bases. CDR3 length equals 15 residues. The CDR3 bases are TGTGCCAGCTCACCAGCCAAAAGGGAGACCGGGGAGCTGTTTTTT. Encoded protein: CASSPAKRETGELFF.

V is TRBV21-1 and J is TRBJ2-7; TRBD1 is the table's D call, not checked against the DNA. TRBV21-1 is a known pseudogene. The CDR3 totals 14 residues. The CDR3 is CASSLGQGIYEQYF. The DNA of the CDR3 is TGTGCCAGCAGCCTGGGACAGGGGATCTACGAGCAGTACTTC.

The sample holds one count of this clone. This rearrangement joins TRBV19 to TRBJ2-1; the D gene is possibly TRBD1 (5 bases). The CDR3 runs 14 residues. The V gene's germline CDR1 is LNHDA and CDR2 SQIVND (reference sequence). V lost 3 bases to trimming and J lost 4 bases, with 10 bases between them. Here the CDR3 DNA reads TGTGCCAGTAGTATTATGGGGCCTTACAATGAGCAGTTCTTC. Protein: CASSIMGPYNEQFF.

The chain couples TRBV11-3 to TRBJ1-1; 7 nucleotides match TRBD1. The CDR3 sequence is 15 residues long. The V gene end was trimmed by 5 bases and the J gene end by 1 base; junction bases not matched to a gene: 7. CDR1 SGHNT and CDR2 YENEEA come from the germline V gene. As DNA, the CDR3 is TGTGCCAGCAGCGATACCTACAGGGGGAACACTGAAGCTTTCTTT. Its translation: CASSDTYRGNTEAFF.

The chain combines TRBV9 with TRBJ2-3; 9 bases map to TRBD1. Germline CDR1 SGDLS, CDR2 YYNGEE. The V segment lost 0 bases and the J segment 5 bases; nucleotides outside the gene matches: 4. The CDR3 has 15 amino acids. As DNA, the CDR3 is TGTGCCAGCAGCGTAGTGGGGACAGGGCAAGATACGCAGTATTTT. As protein: CASSVVGTGQDTQYF. The full variable domain, completed using reference TRBV9 and TRBJ2-3, is DSGVTQTPKHLITATGQRVTLRCSPRSGDLSVYWYQQSLDQGLQFLIQYYNGEERAKGNILERFSAQQFPDLHSELNLSSLELGDSALYFCASSVVGTGQDTQYFGPGTRLTVL.